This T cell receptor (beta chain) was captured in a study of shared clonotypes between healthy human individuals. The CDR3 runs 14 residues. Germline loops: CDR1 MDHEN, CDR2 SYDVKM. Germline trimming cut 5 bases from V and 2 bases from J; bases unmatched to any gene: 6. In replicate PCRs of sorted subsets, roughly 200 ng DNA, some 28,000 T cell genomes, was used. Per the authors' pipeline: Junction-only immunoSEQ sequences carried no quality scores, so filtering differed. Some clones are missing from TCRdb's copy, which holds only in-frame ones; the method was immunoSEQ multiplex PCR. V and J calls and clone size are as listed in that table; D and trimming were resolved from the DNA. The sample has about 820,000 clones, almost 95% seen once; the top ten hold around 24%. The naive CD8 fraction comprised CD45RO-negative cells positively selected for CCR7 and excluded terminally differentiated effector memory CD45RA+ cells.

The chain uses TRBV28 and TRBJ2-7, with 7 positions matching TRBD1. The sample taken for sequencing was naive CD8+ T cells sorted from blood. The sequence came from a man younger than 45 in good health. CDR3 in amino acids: CASSRTGLTYEQYF. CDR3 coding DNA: TGTGCCAGCAGTCGGACAGGCTTGACCTACGAGCAGTACTTC.